This T cell receptor beta chain originates from a study of cytomegalovirus exposure and HLA in healthy donors. Overall study findings and caveats: The authors confirmed in vitro that three CMV-associated chains were specific for CMV antigens.

Worth noting for this clone: Antigen unknown.

In the PCR, 60 Vbeta and 13 Jbeta primers were used. Assay used: immunoSEQ multiplex PCR; TCRdb lists only in-frame clones, some missing. The sample consists of over 110,000 clones, approximately 80% of them appearing once. The TCR comes from a woman aged 18 to 35 in good health and CMV-seropositive. Sequencing was carried out using PBMCs.

The CDR3 DNA sequence: TGCAGTGCCCCGGACAGGGTCTTCGCTTTCTTT. This encodes CSAPDRVFAFF. V usage is TRBV20-1 and J usage is TRBJ1-1, with 8 bases aligning to TRBD1. Trimming took 6 bases from V and 11 from J; bases not matched to a gene: 8. The CDR3 spans 11 residues. The germline V gene has CDR1 DFQATT and CDR2 SNEGSKA (reference sequence).